Ten or more counts support the clone carrying this T cell receptor beta chain. Its antigen is unidentified. Template-switch 5'RACE cDNA synthesis added a 10-nucleotide unique molecular identifier. Via MiXCR, TCRdb re-called the 5' RACE reads, giving one row per CDR3 protein. The sample has approximately 23,000 distinct CDR3 sequences, roughly an eighth seen once; the top ten hold approximately 5.5%. This CDR3 region has 14 residues. CDR1 is DFQATT and CDR2 is SNEGSKA in the germline V gene (reference sequence). V lost 1 base to trimming and J lost 2 bases, with 9 bases between them. The sample comes from a study of neurological immune-mediated disorders. Regarding the study as a whole: Across subjects, no CDR3 amino acid sequence appeared in expanded clones of more than one subject, a finding that suggested private repertoires in all groups. The most TCR clonal expansion was seen in HTLV-1-associated myelopathy, and the least was seen in multiple sclerosis, which fell below healthy controls.

Time point: technical triplicate 1. Libraries from sorted cells each used approximately 1 million CD4+ or CD8+ T cells. The receptor's source is a female donor with HTLV-1-associated myelopathy (HAM/TSP). J is TRBJ1-3 and V is TRBV20-1, with D possibly matching TRBD1 (6 bases). The sample taken for sequencing was CD4+ T cells from blood. The CDR3 nucleotides read TGCAGTGCTAGAGTTGGGGGGCCTGGAAACACCATATATTTT. The encoded protein is CSARVGGPGNTIYF.